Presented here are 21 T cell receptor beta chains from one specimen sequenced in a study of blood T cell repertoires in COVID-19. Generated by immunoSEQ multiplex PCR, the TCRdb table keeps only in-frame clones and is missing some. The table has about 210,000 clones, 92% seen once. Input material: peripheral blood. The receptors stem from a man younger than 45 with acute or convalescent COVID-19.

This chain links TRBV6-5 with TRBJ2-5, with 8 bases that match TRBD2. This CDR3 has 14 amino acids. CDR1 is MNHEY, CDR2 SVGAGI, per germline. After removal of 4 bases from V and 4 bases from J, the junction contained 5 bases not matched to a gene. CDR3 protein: CASSWTRGGETQYF. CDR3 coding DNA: TGTGCCAGCAGTTGGACACGGGGGGGAGAGACCCAGTACTTC.

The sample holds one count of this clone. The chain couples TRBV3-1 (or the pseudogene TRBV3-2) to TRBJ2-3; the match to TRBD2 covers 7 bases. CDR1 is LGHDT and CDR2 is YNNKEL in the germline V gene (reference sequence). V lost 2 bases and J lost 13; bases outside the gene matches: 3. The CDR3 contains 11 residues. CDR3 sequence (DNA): TGTGCCAGCAGCCAAAAAGGACTAGAGTATTTT. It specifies CASSQKGLEYF.

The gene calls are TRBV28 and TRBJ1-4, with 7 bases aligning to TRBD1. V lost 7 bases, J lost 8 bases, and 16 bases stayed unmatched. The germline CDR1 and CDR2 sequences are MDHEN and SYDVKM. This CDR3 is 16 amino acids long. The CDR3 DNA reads TGTGCCAGCAAGGCAGGGGGTGCTGTAGGTACAGAAAAACTGTTTTTT. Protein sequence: CASKAGGAVGTEKLFF. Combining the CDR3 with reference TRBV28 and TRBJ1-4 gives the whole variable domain DVKVTQSSRYLVKRTGEKVFLECVQDMDHENMFWYRQDPGLGLRLIYFSYDVKMKEKGDIPEGYSVSREKKERFSLILESASTNQTSMYLCASKAGGAVGTEKLFFGSGTQLSVL.

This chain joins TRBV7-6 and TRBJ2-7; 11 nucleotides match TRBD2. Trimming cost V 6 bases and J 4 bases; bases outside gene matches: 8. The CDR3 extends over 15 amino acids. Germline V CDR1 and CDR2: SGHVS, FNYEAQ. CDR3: CASRPTSGSYYEQYF. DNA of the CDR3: TGTGCCAGCAGACCAACTAGCGGGAGCTATTACGAGCAGTACTTC.

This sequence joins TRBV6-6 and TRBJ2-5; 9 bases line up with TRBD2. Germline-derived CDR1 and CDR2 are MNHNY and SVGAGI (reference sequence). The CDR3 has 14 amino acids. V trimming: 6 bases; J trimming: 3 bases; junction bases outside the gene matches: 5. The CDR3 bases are TGTGCCAGCAGACTAAGACTAGCGGAAGAGACCCAGTACTTC. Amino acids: CASRLRLAEETQYF.

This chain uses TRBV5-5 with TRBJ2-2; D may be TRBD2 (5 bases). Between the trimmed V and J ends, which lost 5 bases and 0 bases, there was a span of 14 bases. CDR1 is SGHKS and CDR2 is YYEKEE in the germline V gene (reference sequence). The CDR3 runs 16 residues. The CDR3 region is CASRYQRITNTGELFF. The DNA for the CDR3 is TGTGCCAGCAGGTATCAGCGGATAACGAACACCGGGGAGCTGTTTTTT.

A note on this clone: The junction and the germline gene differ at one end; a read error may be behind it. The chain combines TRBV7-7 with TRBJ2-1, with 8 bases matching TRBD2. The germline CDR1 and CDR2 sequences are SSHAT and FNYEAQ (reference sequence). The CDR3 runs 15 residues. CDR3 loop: CASSETSVSYNEQFF. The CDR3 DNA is TGTGCTAGCAGCGAGACTAGCGTATCCTACAATGAGCAGTTCTTC.

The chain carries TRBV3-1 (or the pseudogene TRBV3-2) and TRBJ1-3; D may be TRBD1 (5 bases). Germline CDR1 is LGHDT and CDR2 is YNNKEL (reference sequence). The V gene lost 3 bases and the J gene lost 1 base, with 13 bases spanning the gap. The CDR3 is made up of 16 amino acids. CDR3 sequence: CASSQGTSHSGNTIYF. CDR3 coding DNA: TGTGCCAGCAGCCAGGGGACTTCGCATTCTGGAAACACCATATATTTT.

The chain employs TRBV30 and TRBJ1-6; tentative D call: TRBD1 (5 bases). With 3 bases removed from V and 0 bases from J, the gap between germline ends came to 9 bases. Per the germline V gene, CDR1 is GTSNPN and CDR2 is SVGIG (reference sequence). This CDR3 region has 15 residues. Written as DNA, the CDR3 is TGTGCCTGGAGCGGGGGGGGCTCCTATAATTCACCCCTCCACTTT. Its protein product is CAWSGGGSYNSPLHF.

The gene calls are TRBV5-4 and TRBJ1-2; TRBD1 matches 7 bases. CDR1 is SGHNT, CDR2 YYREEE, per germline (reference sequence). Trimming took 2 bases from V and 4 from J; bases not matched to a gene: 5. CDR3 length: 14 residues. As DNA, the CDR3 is TGTGCCAGCAGCTTCCGGGACAGCGCCTATGGCTACACCTTC. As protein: CASSFRDSAYGYTF.

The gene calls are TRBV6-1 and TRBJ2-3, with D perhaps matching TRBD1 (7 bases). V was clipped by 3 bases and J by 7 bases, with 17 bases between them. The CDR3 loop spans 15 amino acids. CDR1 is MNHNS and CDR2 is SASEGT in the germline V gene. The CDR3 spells CASSDRGTVPHTQYF. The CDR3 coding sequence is TGTGCCAGCAGTGATCGGGGGACAGTTCCGCATACGCAGTATTTT.

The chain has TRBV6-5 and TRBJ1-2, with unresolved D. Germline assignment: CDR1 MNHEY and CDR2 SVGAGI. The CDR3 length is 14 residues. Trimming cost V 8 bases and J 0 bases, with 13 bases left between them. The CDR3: CASRGGATNYGYTF. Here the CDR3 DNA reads TGTGCCAGCCGGGGAGGAGCAACTAACTATGGCTACACCTTC.

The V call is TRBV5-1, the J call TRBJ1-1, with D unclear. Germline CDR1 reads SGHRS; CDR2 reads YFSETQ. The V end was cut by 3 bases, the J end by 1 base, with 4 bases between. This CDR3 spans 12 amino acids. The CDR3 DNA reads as TGCGCCAGCAGCTCGAGGAACACTGAAGCTTTCTTT. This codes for CASSSRNTEAFF.

CDR3 sequence: CASSTGLAGGNIQYF. CDR3 in DNA: TGTGCCAGTAGTACAGGACTAGCGGGGGGGAACATTCAGTACTTC. The chain couples TRBV19 to TRBJ2-4, with 15 bases aligning to TRBD2. Trimming removed 4 bases from V and 7 bases from J; junction bases left unmatched: 2. Germline CDR1 and CDR2: LNHDA and SQIVND (reference sequence). This CDR3 region has 15 residues.

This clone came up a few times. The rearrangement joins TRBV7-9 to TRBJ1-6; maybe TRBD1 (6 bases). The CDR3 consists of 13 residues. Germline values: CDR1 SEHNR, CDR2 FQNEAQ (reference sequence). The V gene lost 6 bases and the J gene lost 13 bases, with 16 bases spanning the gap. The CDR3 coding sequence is TGTGCCAGCAGGGATACAGGGCCTAGGCCCCTCCACTTT. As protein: CASRDTGPRPLHF.

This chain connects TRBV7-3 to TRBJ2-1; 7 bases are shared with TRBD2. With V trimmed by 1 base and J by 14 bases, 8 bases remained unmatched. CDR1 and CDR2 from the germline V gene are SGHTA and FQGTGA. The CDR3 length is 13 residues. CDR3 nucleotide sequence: TGTGCCAGCAGCTTAAGCTCGAGCGGGGAGAAGTTCTTC. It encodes CASSLSSSGEKFF.

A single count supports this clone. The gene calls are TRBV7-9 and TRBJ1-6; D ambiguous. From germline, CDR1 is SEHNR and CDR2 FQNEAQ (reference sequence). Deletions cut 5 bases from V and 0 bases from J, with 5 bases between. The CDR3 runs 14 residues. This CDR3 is CASSGSSYNSPLHF. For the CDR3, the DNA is TGTGCCAGCAGCGGGAGCTCCTATAATTCACCCCTCCACTTT. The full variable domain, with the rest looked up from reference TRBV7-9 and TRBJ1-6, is DTGVSQNPRHKITKRGQNVTFRCDPISEHNRLYWYRQTLGQGPEFLTYFQNEAQLEKSRLLSDRFSAERPKGSFSTLEIQRTEQGDSAMYLCASSGSSYNSPLHFGNGTRLTVT.

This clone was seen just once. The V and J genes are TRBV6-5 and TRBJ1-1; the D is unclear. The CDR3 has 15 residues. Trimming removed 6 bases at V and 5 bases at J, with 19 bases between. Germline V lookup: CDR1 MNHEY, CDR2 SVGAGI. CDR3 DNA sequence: TGTGCCAGCAGGTCTGGTGGTTTCCGAGGGACTGAAGCTTTCTTT. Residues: CASRSGGFRGTEAFF.

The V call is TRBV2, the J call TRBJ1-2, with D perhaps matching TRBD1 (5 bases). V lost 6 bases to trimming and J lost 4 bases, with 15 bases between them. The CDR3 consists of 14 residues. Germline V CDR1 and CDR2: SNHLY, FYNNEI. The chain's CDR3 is CASSGTGGGYGYTF. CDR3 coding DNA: TGTGCCAGCAGCGGTACCGGGGGGGGCTATGGCTACACCTTC. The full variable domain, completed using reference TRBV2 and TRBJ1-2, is EPEVTQTPSHQVTQMGQEVILRCVPISNHLYFYWYRQILGQKVEFLVSFYNNEISEKSEIFDDQFSVERPDGSNFTLKIRSTKLEDSAMYFCASSGTGGGYGYTFGSGTRLTVV.

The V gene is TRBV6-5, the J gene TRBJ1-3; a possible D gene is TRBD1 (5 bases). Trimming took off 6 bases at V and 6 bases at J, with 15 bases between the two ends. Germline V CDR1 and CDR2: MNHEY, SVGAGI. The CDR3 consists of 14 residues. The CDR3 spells CASSPGSAANTIYF. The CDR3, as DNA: TGTGCCAGCAGCCCAGGGTCCGCGGCAAACACCATATATTTT.

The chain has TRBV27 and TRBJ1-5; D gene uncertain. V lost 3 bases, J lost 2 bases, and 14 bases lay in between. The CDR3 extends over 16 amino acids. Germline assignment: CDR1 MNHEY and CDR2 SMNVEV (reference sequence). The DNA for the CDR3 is TGTGCCAGCAGTTTTGTTTTTGGGCAGGGCAATCAGCCCCAGCATTTT. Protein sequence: CASSFVFGQGNQPQHF.